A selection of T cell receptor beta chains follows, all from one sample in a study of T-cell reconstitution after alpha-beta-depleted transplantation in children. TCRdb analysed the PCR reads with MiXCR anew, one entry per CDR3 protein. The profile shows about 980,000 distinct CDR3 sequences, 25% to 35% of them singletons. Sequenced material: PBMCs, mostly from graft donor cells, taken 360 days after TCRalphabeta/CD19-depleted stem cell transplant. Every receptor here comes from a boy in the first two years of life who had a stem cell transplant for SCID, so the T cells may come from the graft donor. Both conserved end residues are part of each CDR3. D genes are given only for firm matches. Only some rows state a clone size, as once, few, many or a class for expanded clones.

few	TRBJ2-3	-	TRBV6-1	TGTGCCAGCCCCTTAATCCCCGGTCCGGTCACAGATACGCAGTATTTT	CASPLIPGPVTDTQYF
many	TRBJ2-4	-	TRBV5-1	TGCGCCAGCAGCTTTCAGGAAGGGGCCAAGGTAGCCAAAAACATTCAGTACTTC	CASSFQEGAKVAKNIQYF
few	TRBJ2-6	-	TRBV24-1	TGTGCCACCAGGGAGGTGAGGGACGCGCACTTCTCTGGGGCCAACGTCCTGACTTTC	CATREVRDAHFSGANVLTF
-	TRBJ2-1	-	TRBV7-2	TGTGCCACCATCGGAGGGCCTCGGTATGAGCAGTTCTTC	CATIGGPRYEQFF
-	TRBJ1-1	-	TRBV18	TGTGCCAGCTCACCACCGAGCGCTGTGGAAGCTTTCTTT	CASSPPSAVEAFF
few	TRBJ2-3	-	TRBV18	TGTGCCAGCTCACCCCGAGCAGGACTGGGTACAGATACGCAGTATTTT	CASSPRAGLGTDTQYF
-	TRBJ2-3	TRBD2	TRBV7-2	TGTGCCAGCAGCCGGCCGCGGGGGGGAACAGATACGCAGTATTTT	CASSRPRGGTDTQYF
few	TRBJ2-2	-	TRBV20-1	TGCAGTGCTAGAGTTGGGTTTGCCGGGGAGCTGTTTTTT	CSARVGFAGELFF
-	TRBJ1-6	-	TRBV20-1	TGCAGTGCTAGTGTCGTTACCAATTCACCCCTCCACTTT	CSASVVTNSPLHF
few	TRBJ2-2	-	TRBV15	TGTGCCACCAGCCCCCCCGACAGGCCCAACACCGGGGAGCTGTTTTTT	CATSPPDRPNTGELFF
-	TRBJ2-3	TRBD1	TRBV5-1	TGCGCCAGCAGCTTGGTTCGGACAGGGGATGTTTATACGCAGTATTTT	CASSLVRTGDVYTQYF
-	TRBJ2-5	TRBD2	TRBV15	TGTGCCACCAGCATTCGACCGACTAGCTTGGAGTACTTC	CATSIRPTSLEYF
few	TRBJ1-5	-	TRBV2	TGTGCCAGCAGTGACCGCTCGGGACCCCAGCATTTT	CASSDRSGPQHF
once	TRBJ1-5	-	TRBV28	TGTGCCAGCAGTTTATTATCCAGGGGCAATCAGCCCCAGCATTTT	CASSLLSRGNQPQHF